The T cell receptor beta chain described here comes from a study of T cell responses to AZD1222 COVID-19 vaccine. The CDR3 extends over 15 amino acids. Libraries were prepared by immunoSEQ multiplex PCR; TCRdb keeps only in-frame clonotypes and omits some of them. The sample includes around 150,000 clones, approximately 91% of them seen just once. V usage is TRBV21-1 and J usage is TRBJ1-3. TRBV21-1 is deemed a pseudogene. The TCR sequence derives from an adult who received the AZD1222 COVID-19 vaccine. The sample in question was peripheral blood, obtained 28 days after the second AZD1222 dose. CDR3 DNA sequence: TGTGCCAGACGCGTCCCCCCCGGGCCTGGAAACACCATATATTTT. It yields the protein CARRVPPGPGNTIYF.